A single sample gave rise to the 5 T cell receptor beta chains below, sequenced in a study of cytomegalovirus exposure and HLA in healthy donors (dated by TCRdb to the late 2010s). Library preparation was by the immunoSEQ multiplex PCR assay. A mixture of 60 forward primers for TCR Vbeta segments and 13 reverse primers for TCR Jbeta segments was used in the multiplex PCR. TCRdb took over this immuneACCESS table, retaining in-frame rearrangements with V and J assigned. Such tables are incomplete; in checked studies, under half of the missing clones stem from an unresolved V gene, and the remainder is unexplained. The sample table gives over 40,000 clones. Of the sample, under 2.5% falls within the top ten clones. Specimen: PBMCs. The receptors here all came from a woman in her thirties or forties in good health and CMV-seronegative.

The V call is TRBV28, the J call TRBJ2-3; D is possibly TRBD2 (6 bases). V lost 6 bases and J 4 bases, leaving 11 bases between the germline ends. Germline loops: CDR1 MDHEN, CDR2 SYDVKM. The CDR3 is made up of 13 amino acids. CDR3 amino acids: CASSQEGADTQYF. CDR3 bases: TGTGCCAGCAGCCAGGAGGGCGCAGATACGCAGTATTTT.

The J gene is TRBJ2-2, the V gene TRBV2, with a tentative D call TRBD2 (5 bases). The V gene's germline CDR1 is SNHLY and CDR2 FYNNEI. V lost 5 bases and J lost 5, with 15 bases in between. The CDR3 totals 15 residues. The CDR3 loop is CASSPGISRTGELFF. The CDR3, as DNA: TGTGCCAGCAGTCCCGGGATCAGTAGAACCGGGGAGCTGTTTTTT.

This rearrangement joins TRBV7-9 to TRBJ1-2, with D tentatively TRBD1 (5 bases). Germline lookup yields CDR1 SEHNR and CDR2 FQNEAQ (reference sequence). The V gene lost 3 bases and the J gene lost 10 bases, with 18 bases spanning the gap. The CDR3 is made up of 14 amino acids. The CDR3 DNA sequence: TGTGCCAGCAGCTTCGGAACCAGGGAAGATGCCTACACCTTC. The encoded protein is CASSFGTREDAYTF.

The CDR3 sequence is CASSYLPGELGYGYTF. The CDR3 DNA is TGCGCCAGCAGCTATCTTCCAGGGGAATTAGGCTATGGCTACACCTTC. The chain combines TRBV5-1 with TRBJ1-2; maybe TRBD1 (6 bases). The CDR3 length is 16 residues. CDR1 SGHRS and CDR2 YFSETQ come from the germline V gene. Trimming left V 3 bases short and J 4 bases short, with 19 bases between.

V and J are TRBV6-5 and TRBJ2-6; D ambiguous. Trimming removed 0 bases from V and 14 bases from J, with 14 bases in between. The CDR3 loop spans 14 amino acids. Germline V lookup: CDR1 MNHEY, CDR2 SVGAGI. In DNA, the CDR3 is TGTGCCAGCAGTTACTCTAGGCAGCGCCTTCTCCTGACTTTC. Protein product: CASSYSRQRLLLTF.